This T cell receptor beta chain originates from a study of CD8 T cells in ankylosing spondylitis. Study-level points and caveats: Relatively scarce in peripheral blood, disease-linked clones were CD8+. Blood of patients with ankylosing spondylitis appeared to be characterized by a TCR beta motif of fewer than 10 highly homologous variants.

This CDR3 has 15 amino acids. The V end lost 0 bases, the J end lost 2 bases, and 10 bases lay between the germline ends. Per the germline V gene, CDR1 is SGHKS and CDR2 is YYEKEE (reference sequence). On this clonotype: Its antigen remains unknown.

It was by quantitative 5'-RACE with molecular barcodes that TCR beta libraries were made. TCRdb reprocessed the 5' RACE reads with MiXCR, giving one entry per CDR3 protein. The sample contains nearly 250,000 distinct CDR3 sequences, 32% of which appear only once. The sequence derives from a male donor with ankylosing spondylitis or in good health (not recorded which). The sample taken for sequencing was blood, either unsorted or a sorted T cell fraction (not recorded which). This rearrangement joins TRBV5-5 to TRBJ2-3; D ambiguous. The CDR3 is CASSLGPTYTDTQYF. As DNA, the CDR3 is TGTGCCAGCAGCTTGGGACCGACTTACACAGATACGCAGTATTTT.